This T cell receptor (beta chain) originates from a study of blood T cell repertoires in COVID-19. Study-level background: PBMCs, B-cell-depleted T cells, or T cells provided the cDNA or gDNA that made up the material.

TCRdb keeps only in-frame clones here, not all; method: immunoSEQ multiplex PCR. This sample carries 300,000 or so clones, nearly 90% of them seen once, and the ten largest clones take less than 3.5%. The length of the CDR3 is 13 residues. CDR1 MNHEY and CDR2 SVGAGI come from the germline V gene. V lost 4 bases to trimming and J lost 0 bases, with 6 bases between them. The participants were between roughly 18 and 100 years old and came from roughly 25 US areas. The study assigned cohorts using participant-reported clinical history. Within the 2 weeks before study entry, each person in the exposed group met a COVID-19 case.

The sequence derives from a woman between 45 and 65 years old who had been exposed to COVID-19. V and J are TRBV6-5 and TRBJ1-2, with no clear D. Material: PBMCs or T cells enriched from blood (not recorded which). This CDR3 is CASSSGANYGYTF. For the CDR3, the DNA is TGTGCCAGCAGTTCGGGAGCTAACTATGGCTACACCTTC.